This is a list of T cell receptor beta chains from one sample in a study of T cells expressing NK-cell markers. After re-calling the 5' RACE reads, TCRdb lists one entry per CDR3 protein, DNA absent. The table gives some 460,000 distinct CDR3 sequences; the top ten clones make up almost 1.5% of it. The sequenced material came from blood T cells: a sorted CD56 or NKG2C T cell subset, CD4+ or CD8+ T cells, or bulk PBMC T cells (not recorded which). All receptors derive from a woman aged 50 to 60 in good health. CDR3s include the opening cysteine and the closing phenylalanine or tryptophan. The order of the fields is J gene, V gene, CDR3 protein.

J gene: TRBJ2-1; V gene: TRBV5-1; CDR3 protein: CASRIDGDYNEQFF
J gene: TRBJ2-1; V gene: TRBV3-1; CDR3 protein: CASSRSGTGGPYEQFF
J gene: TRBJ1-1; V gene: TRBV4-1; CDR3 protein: CASSQWGTTVISYTEAFF
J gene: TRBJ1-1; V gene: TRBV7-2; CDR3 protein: CASSPEGQRIKQTFF
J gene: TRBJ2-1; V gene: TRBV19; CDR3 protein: CASSISTSGSWQFF
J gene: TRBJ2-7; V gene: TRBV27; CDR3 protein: CASSPSDRVLYEQYF
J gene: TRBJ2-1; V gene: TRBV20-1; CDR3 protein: CSARIGPENEQFF
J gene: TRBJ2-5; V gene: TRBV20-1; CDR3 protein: CSARDSASQETQYF
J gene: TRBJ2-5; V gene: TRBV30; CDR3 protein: CAWSVGLAQYF
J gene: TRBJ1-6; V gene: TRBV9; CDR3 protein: CASSIRTDNSPLHF
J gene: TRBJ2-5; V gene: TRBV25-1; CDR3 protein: CASFTSGRETQYF